The 5 T cell receptor beta chains given below trace back to one sample, sequenced in a study of response to subunit inactivated influenza vaccine. Each CDR3 protein is one row after TCRdb ran MiXCR on the RT-PCR reads. Of roughly 670,000 distinct CDR3 sequences detected, approximately 15% appear once; the ten largest clones hold 7.5% to 9%. The material sequenced was PBMCs from blood, taken less than 15 days before vaccination. Receptors originate from a man in his fifties or sixties who received an inactivated influenza vaccine.

Comments on this clonotype: This could be a read error, since a much larger clone is one nucleotide away. V usage is TRBV12-3 or TRBV12-4 and J usage is TRBJ2-7; weak D call: TRBD1 (5 bases). The CDR3 spans 14 residues. In DNA form, the CDR3 reads TGTGCCAGCAGCGATACAGGTCTCATTTACGGGCAGTACTTC. This encodes CASSDTGLIYGQYF.

This clonotype was counted only a few times. The V gene is TRBV29-1, the J gene TRBJ2-7; no firm D call. V lost 2 bases and J lost 7, with 18 bases in between. This CDR3 is 14 amino acids long. Per the germline V gene, CDR1 is SQVTM and CDR2 is ANQGSEA. CDR3 DNA: TGCAGCGTTGAATACCCAGGCAGTTTCTTTGAGCAGTACTTC. Translating gives CSVEYPGSFFEQYF.

V usage is TRBV5-4 and J usage is TRBJ2-1; possibly TRBD1 for D (6 bases). CDR3 size: 15 residues. Germline values: CDR1 SGHNT, CDR2 YYREEE (reference sequence). Deletions cut 4 bases from V and 7 bases from J, with 18 bases between. CDR3 coding DNA: TGTGCCAGCAGCAGATCCGGGACAATAGATAATGAGCAGTTCTTC. Protein sequence: CASSRSGTIDNEQFF.

This clonotype has ten or more counts. J is TRBJ1-1 and V is TRBV4-3; D unclear. The V gene lost 3 bases and the J gene lost 1 base, with 12 bases spanning the gap. CDR3 length: 15 residues. The germline CDR1 and CDR2 sequences are LGHNA and YSLEER. The CDR3 DNA reads as TGCGCCAGCAGCCATATAGGAGGGTCGAACACTGAAGCTTTCTTT. This encodes CASSHIGGSNTEAFF.

The chain carries TRBV3-1 and TRBJ2-3, with no clear D. The V end lost 5 bases, the J end lost 10 bases, and 13 bases lay between the germline ends. Germline V gene lookup returns CDR1 LGHDT and CDR2 YNNKEL (reference sequence). The CDR3 totals 12 residues. The CDR3 region has the DNA TGTGCCAGCAGCGCTACTCTAAGTGCGCAGTATTTT. As protein: CASSATLSAQYF.